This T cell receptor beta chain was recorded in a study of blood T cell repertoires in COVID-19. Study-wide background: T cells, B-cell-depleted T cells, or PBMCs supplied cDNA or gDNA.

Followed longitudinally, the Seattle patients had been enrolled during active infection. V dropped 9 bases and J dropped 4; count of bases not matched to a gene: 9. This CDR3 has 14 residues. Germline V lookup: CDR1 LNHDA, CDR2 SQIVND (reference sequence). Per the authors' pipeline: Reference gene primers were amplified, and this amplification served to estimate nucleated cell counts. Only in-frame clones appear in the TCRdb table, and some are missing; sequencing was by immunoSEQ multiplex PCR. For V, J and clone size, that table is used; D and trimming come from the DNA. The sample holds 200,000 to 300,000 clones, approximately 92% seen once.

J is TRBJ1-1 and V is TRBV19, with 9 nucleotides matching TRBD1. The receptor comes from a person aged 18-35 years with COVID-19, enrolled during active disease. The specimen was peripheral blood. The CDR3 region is CASWDRVSGTEAFF. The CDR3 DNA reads TGTGCCAGCTGGGACAGGGTTTCGGGCACTGAAGCTTTCTTT.